This TCR beta chain came from a study of Graves' ophthalmopathy and Graves' hyperthyroidism. Each hyperthyroidism patient was newly diagnosed, with under 2 months' duration, and aged 18 to 65. Other autoimmune disease, uncontrolled infection, pregnancy and lactation led to exclusion. Transcripts of RNA were the source for amplifying TCR beta CDR3 regions. RT-PCR was first run with HTBI primers, then multiplex PCR in a second round. TCRdb reprocessed the multiplex PCR reads via MiXCR and lists one record per CDR3 protein. The sample includes roughly 400,000 distinct CDR3 sequences, 15% of them seen just once. Study results and limitations: A roughly 80% specificity and about 88% sensitivity were achieved by a 13-signature model that separated ophthalmopathy from stable hyperthyroidism.

The CDR3 runs to 14 residues. From germline, CDR1 is SNHLY and CDR2 FYNNEI. Trimming left V 7 bases short and J 0 bases short, with 13 bases between. There are many counts of this clonotype. No antigen is known for it. This clonotype originated in a young woman with stable Graves' hyperthyroidism. The chain carries TRBV2 and TRBJ2-7; D may match TRBD1 or TRBD2 (5 bases each). Sequenced sample: peripheral blood. The CDR3 protein is CASNPRDGSYEQYF. CDR3 DNA sequence: TGTGCCAGCAATCCCCGGGACGGCTCCTACGAGCAGTACTTC. Drawing the rest from reference TRBV2 and TRBJ2-7, the complete variable domain is EPEVTQTPSHQVTQMGQEVILRCVPISNHLYFYWYRQILGQKVEFLVSFYNNEISEKSEIFDDQFSVERPDGSNFTLKIRSTKLEDSAMYFCASNPRDGSYEQYFGPGTRLTVT.